This is a list of T cell receptor beta chains from one sample in a study of brain T cells in children with intractable seizures. Here immunoSEQ multiplex PCR was the method, and the copy in TCRdb shows in-frame clones only, minus some. The sample records 340,000 or so clones, roughly 92% being singletons. Material: peripheral blood, obtained more than 4 months after surgery. The receptors come from a boy younger than two with tuberous sclerosis and intractable seizures. The CDR3 runs from the conserved cysteine through the conserved F or W. The D gene is left open where the match is weak. Clone size is given for some rows only: seen once, a few or many times, or a class if the clone is expanded.

d_call j_call clone_size v_call cdr3_nt cdr3_aa
- TRBJ1-1 - TRBV13 TGTGCCAGCAGGCAGGTGAGGGTCACTGAAGCTTTCTTT CASRQVRVTEAFF
- TRBJ2-7 once TRBV19 TGTGCCAGTAGTATTCGCTCCGGTCCCTGGGAGCAGTACTTC CASSIRSGPWEQYF
TRBD2 TRBJ2-5 - TRBV28 TGTGCCAGCAGTTCTCTAGCGGGAGGGGTCGAGACCCAGTACTTC CASSSLAGGVETQYF
- TRBJ2-2 - TRBV6-1 TGTGCCAGCAGTGAAAGTCTACCGAACACCGGGGAGCTGTTTTTT CASSESLPNTGELFF
TRBD1 TRBJ2-1 - TRBV6-2/TRBV6-3 TGTGCCAGCAGTTACTCGGGACAGATCTACAATGAGCAGTTCTTC CASSYSGQIYNEQFF
- TRBJ1-2 - TRBV6-6 TGTGCCAGCAGAGGACTGGCTGATGGCTACACCTTC CASRGLADGYTF
- TRBJ1-6 few TRBV4-1 TGCGCCAGCAGCCAAGGCGAAGACATGATCTATAATTCACCCCTCCACTTT CASSQGEDMIYNSPLHF
TRBD2 TRBJ2-3 - TRBV11-3 TGTGCCAGCAGCCCCCCGACTAGCGGGAGGGCAGATACGCAGTATTTT CASSPPTSGRADTQYF
TRBD2 TRBJ2-3 - TRBV5-1 TGCGCCAGCAGCTTGTTGGGCGGGGGGGCAGGAGATACGCAGTATTTT CASSLLGGGAGDTQYF
TRBD2 TRBJ2-7 - TRBV30 TGTGCCTGGAGTGAGGGTCTAGCGGGAGACTACGAGCAGTACTTC CAWSEGLAGDYEQYF
TRBD2 TRBJ2-7 - TRBV5-4 TGTGCCAGCAGCTTAGTGGCTAGCGGGAGCTTTTTGGAGCAGTACTTC CASSLVASGSFLEQYF
- TRBJ2-7 - TRBV5-1 TGCGCCAGCAGCCCCAGCACCCCCAACGAGCAGTACTTC CASSPSTPNEQYF
- TRBJ1-1 - TRBV6-5 TGTGCCAGCACTCGGGGGGCGAACACTGAAGCTTTCTTT CASTRGANTEAFF
- TRBJ2-7 - TRBV7-9 TGTGCCAGCAGCTGGGGGGACAGCTCCTACGAGCAGTACTTC CASSWGDSSYEQYF
TRBD1 TRBJ1-1 - TRBV29-1 TGCAGCGTCGAAACGGACAGGCACCAGGGCACTGAAGCTTTCTTT CSVETDRHQGTEAFF
- TRBJ1-2 - TRBV2 TGTGCCAGCAGTGGACAGTTTTATGGCTACACCTTC CASSGQFYGYTF
- TRBJ1-1 - TRBV7-9 TGTGCCAGCGGAGGTCCGATGGACACTGAAGCTTTCTTT CASGGPMDTEAFF
TRBD2 TRBJ2-7 - TRBV11-2 TGTGCCAGCAGCGCAACTAGCGGCTCCTACGAGCAGTACTTC CASSATSGSYEQYF
TRBD1 TRBJ1-2 - TRBV7-9 TGTGCCAGCAGCACAGGGGGCGCACCGAACTATGGCTACACCTTC CASSTGGAPNYGYTF
TRBD1 TRBJ1-6 once TRBV27 TGTGCCAGCAGAGACAGGGGAGCCCCTTCACCCCTCCACTTT CASRDRGAPSPLHF
- TRBJ2-3 - TRBV25-1 TGTGCCAGCAGTCGTACAGATACGCAGTATTTT CASSRTDTQYF
TRBD1 TRBJ2-7 once TRBV11-2 TGTGCCAGCAGCTTTCGCCCGGGACAGGGACGTTACGAGCAGTACTTC CASSFRPGQGRYEQYF
TRBD1 TRBJ1-2 - TRBV18 TGTGCCAGCTCAGCGGACCTCAGGGGGGAAGGCTACACCTTC CASSADLRGEGYTF